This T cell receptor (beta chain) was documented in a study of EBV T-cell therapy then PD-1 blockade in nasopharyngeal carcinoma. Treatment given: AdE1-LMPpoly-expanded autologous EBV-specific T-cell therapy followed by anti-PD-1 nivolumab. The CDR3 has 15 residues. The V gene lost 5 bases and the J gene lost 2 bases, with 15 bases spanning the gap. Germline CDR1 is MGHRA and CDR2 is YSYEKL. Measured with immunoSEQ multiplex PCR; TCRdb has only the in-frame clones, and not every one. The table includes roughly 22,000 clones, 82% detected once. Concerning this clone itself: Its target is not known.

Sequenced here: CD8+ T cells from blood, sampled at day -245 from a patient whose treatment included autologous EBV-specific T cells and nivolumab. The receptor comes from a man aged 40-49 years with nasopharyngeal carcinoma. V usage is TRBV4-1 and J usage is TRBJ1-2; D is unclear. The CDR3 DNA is TGCGCCAGCAGCGCCCTACTGACTGGAAACTATGGCTACACCTTC. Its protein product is CASSALLTGNYGYTF.